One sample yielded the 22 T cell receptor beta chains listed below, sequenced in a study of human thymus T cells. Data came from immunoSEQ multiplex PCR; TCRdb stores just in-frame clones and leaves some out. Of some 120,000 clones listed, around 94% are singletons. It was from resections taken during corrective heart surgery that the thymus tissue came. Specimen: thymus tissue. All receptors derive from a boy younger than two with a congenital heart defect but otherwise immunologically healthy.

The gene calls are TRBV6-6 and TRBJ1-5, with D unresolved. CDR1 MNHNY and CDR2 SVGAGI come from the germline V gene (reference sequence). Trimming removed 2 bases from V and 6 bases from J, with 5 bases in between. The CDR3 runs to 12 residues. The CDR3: CASSYIRQPQHF. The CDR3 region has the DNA TGTGCCAGCAGTTACATCCGTCAGCCCCAGCATTTT.

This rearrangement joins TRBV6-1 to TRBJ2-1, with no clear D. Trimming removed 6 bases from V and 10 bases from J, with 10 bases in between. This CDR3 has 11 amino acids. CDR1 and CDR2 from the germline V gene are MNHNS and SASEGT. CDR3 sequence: CASRLRGEQFF. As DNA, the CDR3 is TGTGCCAGCAGGCTAAGAGGAGAGCAGTTCTTC.

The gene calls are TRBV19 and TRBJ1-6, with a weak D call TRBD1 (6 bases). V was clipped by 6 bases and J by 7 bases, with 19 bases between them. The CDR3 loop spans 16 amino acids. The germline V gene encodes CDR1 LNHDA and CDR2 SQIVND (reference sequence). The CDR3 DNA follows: TGTGCCAGTAGCTCCGGGACACCTGAAGGAAATTCACCCCTCCACTTT. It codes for CASSSGTPEGNSPLHF.

Here the CDR3 reads CASSPRAGKRSPLHF. In DNA, the CDR3 is TGTGCCAGCAGCCCCAGGGCGGGGAAACGATCACCCCTCCACTTT. The chain combines TRBV25-1 with TRBJ1-6; TRBD1 might be the D (5 bases). Germline CDR1 and CDR2: MGHDK and SYGVNS. This CDR3 has 15 residues. Trimming removed 6 bases from V and 10 bases from J, with 19 bases in between.

The CDR3 DNA is TGCGCCAGCAGCCAAAAGGGAAAGAACACCGGGGAGCTGTTTTTT. Encoded protein: CASSQKGKNTGELFF. J is TRBJ2-2 and V is TRBV4-3; D not certain. Per the germline V gene, CDR1 is LGHNA and CDR2 is YSLEER. V shed 2 bases and J shed 1 base, with 8 bases lying between them. The CDR3 runs to 15 residues.

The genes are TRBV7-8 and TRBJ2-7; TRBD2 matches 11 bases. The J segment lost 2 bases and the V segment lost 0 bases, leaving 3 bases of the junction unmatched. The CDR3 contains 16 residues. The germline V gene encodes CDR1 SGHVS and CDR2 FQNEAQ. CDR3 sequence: CASSLARLAGPYEQYF. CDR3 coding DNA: TGTGCCAGCAGCTTAGCACGACTAGCGGGGCCCTACGAGCAGTACTTC.

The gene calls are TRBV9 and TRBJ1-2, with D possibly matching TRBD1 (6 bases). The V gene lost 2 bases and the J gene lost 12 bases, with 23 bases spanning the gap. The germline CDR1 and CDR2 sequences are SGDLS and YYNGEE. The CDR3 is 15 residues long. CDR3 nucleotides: TGTGCCAGCAGCGTGGGTCTGTGGACAGACGGGCCCAACACCTTC. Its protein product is CASSVGLWTDGPNTF.

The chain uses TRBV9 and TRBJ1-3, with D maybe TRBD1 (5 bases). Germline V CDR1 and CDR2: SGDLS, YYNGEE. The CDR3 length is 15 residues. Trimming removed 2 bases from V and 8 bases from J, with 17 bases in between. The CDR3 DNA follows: TGTGCCAGCAGCGTTTCCGGGACGGAGAGTGACACCATATATTTT. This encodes CASSVSGTESDTIYF.

CDR3 residues: CASSVEDPTAGPYGYTF. The CDR3 coding sequence is TGTGCCAGCAGTGTAGAGGACCCCACCGCCGGACCCTATGGCTACACCTTC. The chain links TRBV2 to TRBJ1-2; D is unresolved. Trimming removed 4 bases at V and 4 bases at J, with 22 bases between. The length of the CDR3 is 17 residues. The germline V gene encodes CDR1 SNHLY and CDR2 FYNNEI. Together with reference TRBV2 and TRBJ1-2, the CDR3 gives the full variable domain: EPEVTQTPSHQVTQMGQEVILRCVPISNHLYFYWYRQILGQKVEFLVSFYNNEISEKSEIFDDQFSVERPDGSNFTLKIRSTKLEDSAMYFCASSVEDPTAGPYGYTFGSGTRLTVV.

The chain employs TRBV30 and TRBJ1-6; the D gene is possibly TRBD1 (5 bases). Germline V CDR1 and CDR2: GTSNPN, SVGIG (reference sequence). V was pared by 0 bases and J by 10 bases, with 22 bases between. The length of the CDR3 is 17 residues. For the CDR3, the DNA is TGTGCCTGGAGTGTAGTGGGGGAGGACTCGGAAGGATCACCCCTCCACTTT. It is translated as CAWSVVGEDSEGSPLHF.

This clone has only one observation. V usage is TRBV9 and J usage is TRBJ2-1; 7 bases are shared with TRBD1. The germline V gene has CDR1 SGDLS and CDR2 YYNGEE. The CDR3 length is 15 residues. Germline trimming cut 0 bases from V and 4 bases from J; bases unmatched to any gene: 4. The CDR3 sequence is CASSVEGQEYNEQFF. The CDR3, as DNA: TGTGCCAGCAGCGTAGAAGGACAGGAGTACAATGAGCAGTTCTTC. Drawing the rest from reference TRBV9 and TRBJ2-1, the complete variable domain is DSGVTQTPKHLITATGQRVTLRCSPRSGDLSVYWYQQSLDQGLQFLIQYYNGEERAKGNILERFSAQQFPDLHSELNLSSLELGDSALYFCASSVEGQEYNEQFFGPGTRLTVL.

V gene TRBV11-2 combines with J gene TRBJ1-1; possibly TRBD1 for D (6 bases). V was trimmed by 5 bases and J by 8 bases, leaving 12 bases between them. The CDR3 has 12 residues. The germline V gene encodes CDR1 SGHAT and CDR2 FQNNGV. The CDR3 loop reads CASSPGAGEAFF. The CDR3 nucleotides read TGTGCCAGCAGCCCAGGGGCAGGGGAAGCTTTCTTT.

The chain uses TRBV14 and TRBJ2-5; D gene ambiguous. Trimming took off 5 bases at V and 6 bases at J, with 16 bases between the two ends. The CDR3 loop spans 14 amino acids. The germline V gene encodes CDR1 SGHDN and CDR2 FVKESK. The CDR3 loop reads CASSSGPHPKTQYF. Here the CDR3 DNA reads TGTGCCAGCAGCTCCGGGCCTCACCCCAAGACCCAGTACTTC.

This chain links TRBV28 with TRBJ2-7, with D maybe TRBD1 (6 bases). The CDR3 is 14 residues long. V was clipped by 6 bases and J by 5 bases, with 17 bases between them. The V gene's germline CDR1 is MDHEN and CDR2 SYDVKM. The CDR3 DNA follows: TGTGCCAGCAGCTCACAGGGCGAGTGCGACGAGCAGTACTTC. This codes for CASSSQGECDEQYF.

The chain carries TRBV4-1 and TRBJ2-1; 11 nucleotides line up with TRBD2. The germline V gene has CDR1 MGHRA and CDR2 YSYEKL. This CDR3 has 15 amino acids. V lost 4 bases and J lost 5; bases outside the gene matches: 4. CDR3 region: CASSPGLADNNEQFF. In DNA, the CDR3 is TGCGCCAGCAGCCCGGGACTAGCGGACAACAATGAGCAGTTCTTC.

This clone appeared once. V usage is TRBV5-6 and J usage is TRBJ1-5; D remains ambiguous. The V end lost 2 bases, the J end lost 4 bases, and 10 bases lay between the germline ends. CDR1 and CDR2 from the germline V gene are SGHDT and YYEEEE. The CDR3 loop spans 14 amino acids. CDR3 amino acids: CASSFAGGNQPQHF. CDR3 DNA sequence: TGTGCCAGCAGCTTTGCGGGTGGGAATCAGCCCCAGCATTTT.

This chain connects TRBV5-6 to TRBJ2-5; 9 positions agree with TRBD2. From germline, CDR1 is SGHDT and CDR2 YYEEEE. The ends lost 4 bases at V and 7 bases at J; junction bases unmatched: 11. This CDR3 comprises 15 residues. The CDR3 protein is CASSIPGLALATQYF. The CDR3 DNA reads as TGTGCCAGCAGCATTCCGGGACTAGCTTTGGCGACCCAGTACTTC.

CDR3 bases: TGCGCCAGCAGCTTTCGGCGGGGTATCTCTGGAAACACCATATATTTT. It is translated as CASSFRRGISGNTIYF. This chain connects TRBV4-3 to TRBJ1-3, with unresolved D. V was shortened by 5 bases and J by 0 bases, with 14 bases between the two germline ends. The CDR3 totals 16 residues. CDR1 and CDR2 (germline): LGHNA, YSLEER.

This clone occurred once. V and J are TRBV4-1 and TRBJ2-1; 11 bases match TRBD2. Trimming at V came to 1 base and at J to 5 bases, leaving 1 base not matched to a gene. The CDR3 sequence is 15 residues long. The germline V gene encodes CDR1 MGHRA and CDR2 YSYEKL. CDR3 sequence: CASSQGLAGNNEQFF. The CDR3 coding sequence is TGCGCCAGCAGCCAAGGACTAGCGGGGAACAATGAGCAGTTCTTC.

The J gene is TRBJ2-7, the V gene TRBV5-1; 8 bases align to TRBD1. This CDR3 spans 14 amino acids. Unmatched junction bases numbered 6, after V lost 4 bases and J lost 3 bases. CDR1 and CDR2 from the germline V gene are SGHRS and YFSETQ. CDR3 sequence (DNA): TGCGCCAGCAGCCTATGGACAGGGAGCTACGAGCAGTACTTC. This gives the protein CASSLWTGSYEQYF.

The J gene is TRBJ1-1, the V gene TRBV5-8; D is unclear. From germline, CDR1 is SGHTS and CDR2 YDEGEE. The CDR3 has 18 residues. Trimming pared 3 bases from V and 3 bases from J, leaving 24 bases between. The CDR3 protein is CASSSPALPGDHDTEAFF. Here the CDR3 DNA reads TGTGCCAGCAGCTCCCCTGCGCTACCCGGGGATCATGACACTGAAGCTTTCTTT.

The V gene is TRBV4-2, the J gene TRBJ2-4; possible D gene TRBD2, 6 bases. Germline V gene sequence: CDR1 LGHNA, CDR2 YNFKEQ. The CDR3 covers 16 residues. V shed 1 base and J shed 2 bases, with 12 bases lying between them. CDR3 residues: CASSQGGERSKNIQYF. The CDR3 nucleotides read TGTGCCAGCAGCCAAGGGGGGGAACGCTCCAAAAACATTCAGTACTTC.